The rows below give T cell receptor beta chains drawn from one sample of a study of prognosis after radiotherapy for stage I lung cancer. In TCRdb, the multiplex PCR reads were re-called with MiXCR into one record per CDR3 protein. The repertoire consists of almost 20,000 distinct CDR3 sequences, with about 26% occurring once and the leading ten covering under 25%. This material consisted of PBMCs, taken before or after stereotactic body radiation therapy (not recorded which). The receptor set was obtained from a donor aged 50 or older with non-small cell lung cancer. The CDR3 runs from the conserved cysteine through the conserved F or W. The order of the fields is clone size, J gene, V gene, D gene, CDR3 DNA, CDR3 protein. A D gene is named only where the DNA matches it firmly. Expanded clones get a size class; other rows say once, few or many, or leave the size out.

many	TRBJ1-5	TRBV2	TRBD1	TGTGCCAGCAGTGATACAGGGGGCGTTCAGCCCCAGCATTTT	CASSDTGGVQPQHF
many	TRBJ1-2	TRBV20-1	.	TGCAGTGGACAGCGAGGCTATGGCTACACCTTC	CSGQRGYGYTF
many	TRBJ2-2	TRBV11-2	.	TGTGCCAGCAGCTTAGGGTGGGGTGGGGACCGTGGCTCCGGGGAGCTGTTTTTT	CASSLGWGGDRGSGELFF
medium-sized	TRBJ1-6	TRBV27	.	TGTGCCAGCAGTTGGACACAGAATTCACCCCTCCACTTT	CASSWTQNSPLHF
few	TRBJ2-1	TRBV5-5	TRBD2	TGTGCCAGCAGCTTGGCGGGAGGCATCAATGAGCAGTTCTTC	CASSLAGGINEQFF
many	TRBJ1-6	TRBV7-9	.	TGTGCCAGCAGCCCCCAGGGGAACGGGGGAAATTCACCCCTCCACTTT	CASSPQGNGGNSPLHF
many	TRBJ1-5	TRBV25-1	.	TGTGCCAGCAGTGAACAGGGGACCCTCTCCGGGCAGCCCCAGCATTTT	CASSEQGTLSGQPQHF
medium-sized	TRBJ1-2	TRBV19	TRBD1	TGTGCCAGTAGTACGGGACAGGGCTATGGCTACACCTTC	CASSTGQGYGYTF
.	TRBJ1-4	TRBV12-3/TRBV12-4	.	TGTGCCAGCAGACAGGGCAGTGCAACTAATGAAAAACTGTTTTTC	CASRQGSATNEKLFF
many	TRBJ1-1	TRBV18	.	TGTGCCAGCTCACAGGCAGGCGGAAGCTCTGAAGCTTTCTTT	CASSQAGGSSEAFF
many	TRBJ2-3	TRBV7-2	TRBD2	TGTGCCAGCAGCTTGGCAGCGGGACCCTTTAGCACAGATACGCAGTATTTT	CASSLAAGPFSTDTQYF
many	TRBJ2-7	TRBV7-2	.	TGTGCCAGCAGCCTAACGGATTACGAGCAGTACTTC	CASSLTDYEQYF
many	TRBJ1-1	TRBV6-1	.	TGTGCCAGCAGTCTGCAGTGGAACACTGAAGCTTTCTTT	CASSLQWNTEAFF
many	TRBJ1-1	TRBV5-1	.	TGCGCCAGCAGCAACCCGACAGATTCTGAAGCTTTCTTT	CASSNPTDSEAFF
few	TRBJ2-5	TRBV10-2	TRBD2	TGCGCCAGCAGGGGACTAGCGGGTTCCGAGACCCAGTACTTC	CASRGLAGSETQYF
many	TRBJ1-4	TRBV10-3	.	TGTGCCATCAGCCCAGCGGGGGCACCTAATGAAAAACTGTTTTTT	CAISPAGAPNEKLFF
medium-sized	TRBJ1-2	TRBV13	TRBD1	TGTGCCAGCAGCTACGGACAGGGGATTGTTGGCTACACCTTC	CASSYGQGIVGYTF
many	TRBJ1-2	TRBV11-1	TRBD1	TGTGCCAGCAGCGCCCGACAGGGGTTCTATGGCTACACCTTC	CASSARQGFYGYTF
many	TRBJ2-1	TRBV6-2/TRBV6-3	TRBD2	TGTGCCAGCAGTGAAGGGACTAGCGGGAGTTATGAGCAGTTCTTC	CASSEGTSGSYEQFF
many	TRBJ2-1	TRBV7-8	TRBD2	TGTGCCAGCAGCCGACTAGCGCAATACAATGAGCAGTTCTTC	CASSRLAQYNEQFF
many	TRBJ1-5	TRBV12-3/TRBV12-4	.	TGTGCCAGCAGTCCGCAGGGACTAGAGCCCCAGCATTTT	CASSPQGLEPQHF
many	TRBJ2-7	TRBV29-1	TRBD1	TGCAGCGGAAAAGAAGGGACAGGGATTACCTACGAGCAGTACTTC	CSGKEGTGITYEQYF
many	TRBJ2-5	TRBV7-9	.	TGTGCCAGCAGCCCAAGGACGGCCTCCCTGCAAGAGACCCAGTACTTC	CASSPRTASLQETQYF
.	TRBJ2-7	TRBV6-9	TRBD2	TGCGCCAGCAGTTCCCCTTCGCTAGCGGGAGTTCGCGATCAGTACTTC	CASSSPSLAGVRDQYF
.	TRBJ2-1	TRBV20-1	TRBD2	TGCAGTGCTAGGGGAATACTCGCGGGAGATGTAGATGAGCAGTTCTTC	CSARGILAGDVDEQFF
many	TRBJ2-1	TRBV15	.	TGTGCCACCAGCAGGTTCCGGGAGCTAAATGAGCAGTTCTTC	CATSRFRELNEQFF
many	TRBJ2-7	TRBV30	TRBD2	TGTGCCTGGAGTGTACCCAGCGGGAGCTCCTACGAGCAGTACTTC	CAWSVPSGSSYEQYF
many	TRBJ2-2	TRBV7-9	.	TGTGCCAGCAGCTTCGAAAGGGAGCTGTTTTTT	CASSFERELFF
many	TRBJ2-7	TRBV6-1	.	TGTGCCAGCATGTCCGACATATACGAGCAGTACTTC	CASMSDIYEQYF
many	TRBJ2-2	TRBV7-9	TRBD2	TGTGCCAGCAGGGGACTAGCGGCGAACACCGGGGAGCTGTTTTTT	CASRGLAANTGELFF
many	TRBJ2-2	TRBV6-5	TRBD1	TGTGCCAGCAGTTACTTTCGGGACAGGGGCCTCGGGGAGCTGTTTTTT	CASSYFRDRGLGELFF
many	TRBJ2-7	TRBV11-2	.	TGTGCCAGCAGCTTAGTTGGGGACGCGTTCTACGAGCAGTACTTC	CASSLVGDAFYEQYF
many	TRBJ2-2	TRBV5-6	TRBD1	TGTGCCAGCAGAAAGGACAGGAAATGGGCCGGGGAGCTGTTTTTT	CASRKDRKWAGELFF
once	TRBJ2-2	TRBV6-9	.	TGTGCCAGCAGTTACTACGCCCGACTGGGACCCGGGGAGCCGTTTTTT	CASSYYARLGPGEPFF
.	TRBJ2-5	TRBV20-1	.	TGCAGTGCCATCCTAGAGGGACTTGGGGAGACCCAGTACTTC	CSAILEGLGETQYF
.	TRBJ2-7	TRBV28	TRBD2	TGTGCCAGCAGTTTGACGGGACTAGGACTTTACGAGCAGTACTTC	CASSLTGLGLYEQYF
many	TRBJ2-2	TRBV20-1	TRBD2	TGCAGTGCTGAGAATAGCGGGGGAGGGTCCGGGGAGCTGTTTTTT	CSAENSGGGSGELFF
.	TRBJ1-4	TRBV28	.	TGTGCCAGCACCCAAGGAAGCGGGAGCAGGGGTAATGAAAAACTGTTTTTT	CASTQGSGSRGNEKLFF
.	TRBJ1-2	TRBV5-6	.	TGTGCCAGCAGCCCAATATGGCATGGGGCGTCTTATGGCTACACCTTC	CASSPIWHGASYGYTF
medium-sized	TRBJ2-1	TRBV7-9	TRBD1	TGTGCCAGCAGCTTAGGGACAGGGGGCCGGAAGAGCTCCTACAATGAGCAGTTCTTC	CASSLGTGGRKSSYNEQFF
many	TRBJ2-5	TRBV19	TRBD1	TGTACCAGTAGGAGACAGGGGGCGGGTGAGACCCAGTACTTC	CTSRRQGAGETQYF
many	TRBJ2-5	TRBV7-2	.	TGTGCCAGCAGCATGGGACCACAAGAGACCCAGTACTTC	CASSMGPQETQYF
many	TRBJ2-5	TRBV5-1	.	TGCGCCAGCAAGGCTACCCTACCCCAAGAGACCCAGTACTTC	CASKATLPQETQYF
many	TRBJ2-1	TRBV3-1	.	TGTGCCAGCAGTCTCCTAGACAGGTTCAACAATGAGCAGTTCTTC	CASSLLDRFNNEQFF
many	TRBJ2-7	TRBV18	.	TGTGCCAGCTCACCGAACTCCCATGCACAGCAGTACTTC	CASSPNSHAQQYF
medium-sized	TRBJ2-1	TRBV3-1	TRBD1	TGTGCCAGCAGCCAGGGGACAGCTCGGGATGAGCAGTTCTTC	CASSQGTARDEQFF
many	TRBJ2-7	TRBV19	TRBD2	TGTGCCAGTAGTATCACTCCTAGCGGGAGCTCCTACGAGCAGTACTTC	CASSITPSGSSYEQYF
.	TRBJ2-1	TRBV19	TRBD1	TGTGCCAGTCGGAAGTACGACAGGGGAGTCGGAAATGAGCAGTTCTTC	CASRKYDRGVGNEQFF